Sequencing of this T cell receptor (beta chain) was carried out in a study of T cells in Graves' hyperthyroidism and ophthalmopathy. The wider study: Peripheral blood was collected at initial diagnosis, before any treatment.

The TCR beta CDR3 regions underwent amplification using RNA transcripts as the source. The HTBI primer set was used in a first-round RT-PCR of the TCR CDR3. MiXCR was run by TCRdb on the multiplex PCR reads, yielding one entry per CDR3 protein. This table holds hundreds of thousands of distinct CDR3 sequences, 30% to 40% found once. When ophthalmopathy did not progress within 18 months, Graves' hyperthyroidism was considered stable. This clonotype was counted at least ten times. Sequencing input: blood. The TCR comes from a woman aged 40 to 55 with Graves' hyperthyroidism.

The CDR3 loop is CASSGLRSSGNTIYF. The CDR3 DNA sequence: TGTGCCAGCAGTGGCCTGAGGAGCTCTGGAAACACCATATATTTT. The chain links TRBV12-3 or TRBV12-4 to TRBJ1-3; D gene unclear. The ends were cut back, 5 bases at V and 0 bases at J, with 11 bases in the middle. The CDR3 runs 15 residues.